The following is a TCR beta chain sequence with its context. Its antigen remains unidentified. This sample was included in a study of Tregs in tolerant kidney transplant recipients. About the study: A roughly three-day belatacept mixed lymphocyte reaction, sometimes plus 5-day graft donor restimulation, preceded CD4+CD25+CD127- sorting. Study outcomes and limitations: No direct test of biological reproducibility was done here. The small number of patients limits these findings pending further validation.

Clones were read by immunoSEQ multiplex PCR, and TCRdb kept only the in-frame ones, dropping some. Counted here are under 50,000 clones, 95% to 96% occurring once; the ten biggest clones make up 0.37%. Germline V lookup: CDR1 LNHNV, CDR2 YYDKDF (reference sequence). CDR3 length equals 15 residues. The V gene lost 0 bases and the J gene lost 5 bases, with 12 bases spanning the gap. This receptor was identified in a human donor in good health. Material: Tregs from blood cultured with allogeneic cells. J is TRBJ2-3 and V is TRBV15, with D perhaps matching TRBD1 (6 bases). CDR3 residues: CATSRDQGLGDTQYF. DNA for the CDR3: TGTGCCACCAGCAGAGATCAGGGGCTAGGAGATACGCAGTATTTT.